A selection of T cell receptor beta chains follows, all from one sample in a study of post-analysis software for immune sequencing data. In TCRdb, the PCR reads were re-called with MiXCR into one record per CDR3 protein. The data show some 260,000 distinct CDR3 sequences, 36% seen once. The specimen sequenced was blood. Source of these receptors: a girl aged 5 to 17 with multiple sclerosis. CDR3s include the opening cysteine and the closing phenylalanine or tryptophan. The D gene is left open where the match is weak. Only part of the rows carry a size: once, few, many, or a class if the clone is expanded.

d_gene: TRBD1; abundance: many; v_gene: TRBV11-2; j_gene: TRBJ1-1; CDR3nt: TGTGCCAGCAGCTTAGACTGGGACAGGGAAGCTTTCTTT; CDR3aa: CASSLDWDREAFF
d_gene: TRBD2; abundance: -; v_gene: TRBV27; j_gene: TRBJ2-3; CDR3nt: TGTGCCAGCACCCAAGCTAGCGGCGCTAGCACAGATACGCAGTATTTT; CDR3aa: CASTQASGASTDTQYF
d_gene: -; abundance: many; v_gene: TRBV5-1; j_gene: TRBJ1-6; CDR3nt: TGCGACAGCAGCCATGAGGGCCGCAGAGAAGAACCCCTCCACTTT; CDR3aa: CDSSHEGRREEPLHF
d_gene: -; abundance: -; v_gene: TRBV6-2/TRBV6-3; j_gene: TRBJ2-5; CDR3nt: TGTGCCAGCAGTTCAACACAGGGAGCGGATGAGACCCAGTACTTC; CDR3aa: CASSSTQGADETQYF
d_gene: TRBD2; abundance: few; v_gene: TRBV12-3/TRBV12-4; j_gene: TRBJ2-1; CDR3nt: TGTGCCAGCAGACCTTCCCCTAGCGGGGGGACCAATACAAGTGGTGAGCAGTTCTTC; CDR3aa: CASRPSPSGGTNTSGEQFF
d_gene: -; abundance: -; v_gene: TRBV28; j_gene: TRBJ2-5; CDR3nt: TGTGCCAGCAGTCGGAGAGAGGAAGAGACCCAGTACTTC; CDR3aa: CASSRREEETQYF
d_gene: TRBD2; abundance: few; v_gene: TRBV7-6; j_gene: TRBJ2-1; CDR3nt: TGTGCCAGCAGCTTACATTTACTAGCGGGGGGTGAGGATGAGCAGTTCTTC; CDR3aa: CASSLHLLAGGEDEQFF
d_gene: TRBD2; abundance: once; v_gene: TRBV3-1; j_gene: TRBJ2-3; CDR3nt: TGTGCCAGCAGCCAGTTCTGGGGTAGCGGGGAGTCAAGGCGAGGAGGTACGCAGTATTTT; CDR3aa: CASSQFWGSGESRRGGTQYF
d_gene: TRBD2; abundance: -; v_gene: TRBV3-1; j_gene: TRBJ2-2; CDR3nt: TGTGCCAGCAGCCCCTTAGGGAGGGAGAGCACCGGGGAGCTGTTTTTT; CDR3aa: CASSPLGRESTGELFF
d_gene: -; abundance: many; v_gene: TRBV29-1; j_gene: TRBJ2-3; CDR3nt: TGCAGCGTTGAAGATAGACCGGGGCCGACAGATACGCAGTATTTT; CDR3aa: CSVEDRPGPTDTQYF
d_gene: -; abundance: -; v_gene: TRBV27; j_gene: TRBJ2-1; CDR3nt: TGTGCCAGCAGTTTAACAGTAGAGTATGAGCAGTTCTTC; CDR3aa: CASSLTVEYEQFF
d_gene: -; abundance: many; v_gene: TRBV29-1; j_gene: TRBJ1-1; CDR3nt: TGCAGCGTTCAGGGAGGGAGCACTGAAGCTTTCTTT; CDR3aa: CSVQGGSTEAFF
d_gene: -; abundance: many; v_gene: TRBV28; j_gene: TRBJ1-5; CDR3nt: TGTGCCAGCAGGGGGCTCGGGCGGCCCCAGCATTTT; CDR3aa: CASRGLGRPQHF
d_gene: TRBD1; abundance: -; v_gene: TRBV14; j_gene: TRBJ2-1; CDR3nt: TGTGCCAGCAGCCAACACGGGACAGGGGGAGGAAGGGGTTTCACCAATGAGCAGTTCTTC; CDR3aa: CASSQHGTGGGRGFTNEQFF
d_gene: -; abundance: -; v_gene: TRBV7-3; j_gene: TRBJ2-1; CDR3nt: TGTGCCAGTAGCTTAATCCAAGGAGGTGGGCAGTTCTTC; CDR3aa: CASSLIQGGGQFF
d_gene: TRBD1; abundance: -; v_gene: TRBV12-3/TRBV12-4; j_gene: TRBJ1-2; CDR3nt: TGTGCCAGCAGTTCCGGGACAGGGGGCGCGTACTATGGCTACACCTTC; CDR3aa: CASSSGTGGAYYGYTF
d_gene: TRBD2; abundance: few; v_gene: TRBV5-1; j_gene: TRBJ2-5; CDR3nt: TGCGCCAGCAGCTCCGGGACTAGCGGACAAGAGACCCAGTACTTC; CDR3aa: CASSSGTSGQETQYF
d_gene: -; abundance: many; v_gene: TRBV7-2; j_gene: TRBJ2-3; CDR3nt: TGTGCCAGCAGCCCCAAATACAGGGACCCTAGCACAGATACGCAGTATTTT; CDR3aa: CASSPKYRDPSTDTQYF
d_gene: TRBD1; abundance: many; v_gene: TRBV13; j_gene: TRBJ1-1; CDR3nt: TGTGCCAGCAGCTCGACAGGGGTCCGTAACACTGAAGCTTTCTTT; CDR3aa: CASSSTGVRNTEAFF
d_gene: -; abundance: many; v_gene: TRBV28; j_gene: TRBJ2-3; CDR3nt: TGTGCCAGCAGTTTCGGGGGAGTCTCATTCACAGATACGCAGTATTTT; CDR3aa: CASSFGGVSFTDTQYF
d_gene: -; abundance: few; v_gene: TRBV20-1; j_gene: TRBJ1-1; CDR3nt: TGCAGTGCTAGAGAAGAGGGTTCGAACACTGAAGCTTTCTTT; CDR3aa: CSAREEGSNTEAFF
d_gene: -; abundance: -; v_gene: TRBV12-3/TRBV12-4; j_gene: TRBJ1-5; CDR3nt: TGTGCCAGCAGCTTTGACAGCAATCAGCCCCAGCATTTT; CDR3aa: CASSFDSNQPQHF
d_gene: -; abundance: many; v_gene: TRBV20-1; j_gene: TRBJ2-1; CDR3nt: TGCAGTGCTAGAGATCCGGGAGCCAACTATGAGCAGTTCTTC; CDR3aa: CSARDPGANYEQFF
d_gene: -; abundance: -; v_gene: TRBV5-6; j_gene: TRBJ2-3; CDR3nt: TGTGCCAGCAGCGGGTCCTTGGCAGGAGATACGCAGTATTTT; CDR3aa: CASSGSLAGDTQYF
d_gene: -; abundance: -; v_gene: TRBV20-1; j_gene: TRBJ2-3; CDR3nt: TGCAGTGCCCCTCCTCCGGCCAGCACAGATACGCAGTATTTT; CDR3aa: CSAPPPASTDTQYF
d_gene: -; abundance: many; v_gene: TRBV19; j_gene: TRBJ1-1; CDR3nt: TGTGCCAGTAACCCCTTAGGGGCGAACACTGAAGCTTTCTTT; CDR3aa: CASNPLGANTEAFF
d_gene: -; abundance: many; v_gene: TRBV7-8; j_gene: TRBJ2-5; CDR3nt: TGTGCCAGCAGCCACTCCGAGGAGACCCAGTACTTC; CDR3aa: CASSHSEETQYF